Sequencing of this T cell receptor (beta chain) was carried out in a study of CD4 T cells in relation to SARS-CoV-2 and coronaviruses (dated by TCRdb to the early 2020s). Describing the broader study: In the ViraFEST assay, PBMCs were grown with antigen for nine to eleven days, and TCR beta CDR3s were then sequenced to identify antigen-specific clonal expansions. The full convalescent cohort of roughly eleven patients had a median age of approximately 35 years, ranging from roughly 20 to 75 years. Of the 12 convalescent patients, 8 were male and 4 were female, and two of the subjects were Hispanic. Shared crossreactive spike epitopes were mapped to their HLA restriction using patient-derived lymphoblastoid cell lines. At the level of individual TCR clonotypes, the study evaluated whether memory CD4+ T cells crossreact between the spike proteins of SARS-CoV-2 and those of common cold coronaviruses. Samples from three pre-COVID donors and the naive versus memory experiments were sequenced with the Adaptive Biotechnologies TCR-sequencing kit; other data were Illumina-based. A different TCR-beta assay, based on Illumina, was used to sequence expansion assays from other donors in the study. Overall study results and their limits: In roughly two thirds of donors, memory CD4+ clonotypes turned up that crossrecognized SARS-CoV-2 and at least one common cold coronavirus spike. Because no donor provided both pre-pandemic and post-infection samples, tracing the source of pre-existing responses was limited. Crossreactive clones showed significantly weaker SARS-CoV-2-driven expansion than monoreactive clones, consistent with antigenic imprinting. Naive versus memory sequencing indicated the assay detects memory recall responses rather than primary responses primed during culture. Small numbers of patients and of tested TCRs limited the study. Crossreactivity analysis was centred on spike protein, so crossreactivity against other viral proteins was not assessed.

The germline V gene specifies SNHLY as CDR1 and FYNNEI as CDR2. The CDR3 starts with the cysteine, ends with the phenylalanine, and has 15 residues. Only CDR3 DNA remains: 45 bases, in frame from the first base. Trimming removed 6 bases from V and 5 bases from J; the gene matches leave 10 bases unexplained. With regard to this clone: Its cognate antigen has yet to be identified. No quality values exist for individual bases; no much larger clone is one base distant.

CEF-cultured naive and memory CD4+ T cell DNA received survey-level immunoSEQ TCR-beta sequencing. On the study's bioinformatics: During preprocessing, nonproductive sequences were discarded, as were any CDR3s that did not begin with C, did not end with F or W, or were shorter than 7 amino acids. Antigen-specific clonotypes were called with the MANAFEST web app on the basis of expansion relative to the reference and to other culture wells. A clone was considered positive if significant expansion relative to the reference culture was observed in 2 of 3 replicate wells at an FDR below 0.05. Positive clones also required significant expansion versus all other tandem wells and an odds ratio above 5. Cultured and uncultured naive and memory CD4+ repertoires were searched for previously identified spike- and CEF-reactive CDR3s. After three terminal residues were trimmed from each end, CDR3 homology was quantified as pairwise Levenshtein distance using the stringdist R package. In TCRdb, the immuneACCESS table is reduced to in-frame sequences with V and J assigned. These tables do not hold every clone; where another copy was compared, an unresolved V gene accounts for under half, and the others remain unexplained. V and J calls and clone size are those listed in that table; D and trimming were worked out from the DNA. For this sample there are 41,000 or so clones; 82% appear just once. The ten largest clones add up to more than 3.5% of the sample.

Naive and memory CD4+ T cells were separated from cryopreserved PBMCs by CD4 enrichment followed by EasySep naive CD4+ T cell enrichment. For under twelve days, about 9.8 x 10^4 sorted naive or memory CD4+ T cells were cultured together with CEF peptides and T cell-depleted PBMCs at a 1:1 ratio. Triplicate replicate wells were generally used for each peptide culture condition. Ficoll-Paque PLUS gradient centrifugation was used to isolate PBMCs from leukapheresis product or whole blood. The PBMCs went either fresh into the expansion assay or into cryopreservation at -140 degrees C. The QIAamp Micro DNA Kit was used to extract genomic DNA from the CD4+ T cells.

The chain couples TRBV2 to TRBJ2-3; 8 bases in the middle match TRBD1. This TCR derives from an adult with COVID-19. Input material: naive CD4+ T cells from PBMCs, cultured in vitro. What the cell subset or site label conveys for this sample: naive CD4+ T cells isolated by negative enrichment. The DNA reads TGTGCCAGCAGGAAGTCGGACAGGGTTGGAGATACGCAGTATTTT. Its coded protein is CASRKSDRVGDTQYF.